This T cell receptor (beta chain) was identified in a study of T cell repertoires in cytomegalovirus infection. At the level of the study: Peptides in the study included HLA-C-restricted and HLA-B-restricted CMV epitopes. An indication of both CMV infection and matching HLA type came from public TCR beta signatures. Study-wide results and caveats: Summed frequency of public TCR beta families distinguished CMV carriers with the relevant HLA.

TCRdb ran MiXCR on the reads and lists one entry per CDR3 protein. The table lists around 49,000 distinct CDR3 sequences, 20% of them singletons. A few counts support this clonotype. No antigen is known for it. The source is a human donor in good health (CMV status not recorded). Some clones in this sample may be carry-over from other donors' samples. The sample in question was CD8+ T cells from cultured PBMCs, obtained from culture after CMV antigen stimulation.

CDR3 amino acids: CASSLLGGFNTGELFF. For the CDR3, the DNA is TGTGCCAGCAGCTTATTAGGAGGGTTTAACACCGGGGAGCTGTTTTTT. The chain is built from TRBV7-8 and TRBJ2-2, with a possible D match to TRBD2 (6 bases). The CDR3 covers 16 residues. Trimming removed 2 bases at V and 2 bases at J, with 12 bases between. Germline V gene data show CDR1 as SGHVS and CDR2 as FQNEAQ.